Listed below are T cell receptor beta chains from one sample, sequenced in a study of CD8 T cells in ankylosing spondylitis. TCRdb independently ran MiXCR on the 5' RACE reads; one entry per CDR3 protein. This table has 300,000 to 350,000 distinct CDR3 sequences, 11% appearing once. Sequencing was done on a sample of blood, either unsorted or a sorted T cell fraction (not recorded which). These TCRs come from a female donor with ankylosing spondylitis or in good health (not recorded which). The CDR3 runs from the conserved cysteine through the conserved F or W. D genes are given only for firm matches. Clone size appears in some rows only: once, few, many, or a class for an expanded clone.

>TRBJ2-7|TRBV20-1|.|many
TGCAGTCTTCAGGGGGGAACCTCCTACGAGCAGTACTTC
CSLQGGTSYEQYF
>TRBJ2-5|TRBV7-9|.|few
TGTGCCGTCGGAAGAGGCTTAGAGACCCAGTACTTC
CAVGRGLETQYF
>TRBJ2-5|TRBV9|.|many
TGTGCCAGCAGCGCGGACAGCCAAGAGACCCAGTACTTC
CASSADSQETQYF
>TRBJ1-2|TRBV20-1|.|.
TGCGGAAGCATCGAGGTGAACTATGGCTACACCTTC
CGSIEVNYGYTF
>TRBJ2-5|TRBV9|.|many
TGTGCCAGCAGCGTAGGGACCAAAGAGACCCAGTACTTC
CASSVGTKETQYF
>TRBJ2-3|TRBV29-1|TRBD2|many
TGCAGCTCCGGGACTAGCGGGAGGGATACGCAGTATTTT
CSSGTSGRDTQYF
>TRBJ2-4|TRBV20-1|.|many
TGCAGTGCTAGTCCAGGGATGGCCAAAAACATTCAGTACTTC
CSASPGMAKNIQYF
>TRBJ2-1|TRBV4-1|TRBD2|once
TGCGCCAGCAGCCAGGTTCCGGGACTAGCGTACAATGAGCAGTTCTTC
CASSQVPGLAYNEQFF
>TRBJ2-7|TRBV7-9|TRBD2|many
TGTGCCAGCAGTCACGGGACTAGCGGGAGGGCCTCCGAGCAGTACTTC
CASSHGTSGRASEQYF
>TRBJ2-2|TRBV5-1|.|.
TGCGCCAGCAGCTGGCGCGGGACGAGACTTGAGGGGGAGCTGTTTTTT
CASSWRGTRLEGELFF
>TRBJ2-5|TRBV19|TRBD1|.
TGTGCCAGTAGTATAGATTCGGGACAGGGAGAGACCCAGTACTTC
CASSIDSGQGETQYF
>TRBJ2-7|TRBV12-3/TRBV12-4|TRBD1|few
TGTGCCACCCAACCGGGACAGGGGTTATACGAGCAGTACTTC
CATQPGQGLYEQYF
>TRBJ2-5|TRBV20-1|.|.
TGCAGTGCTAGAGGCCCGGGCCGAGAGACCCAGTACTTC
CSARGPGRETQYF
>TRBJ2-2|TRBV11-2|TRBD1|many
TGTGCCAGCAGCTCAAGGGACAGAAACACCGGGGAGCTGTTTTTT
CASSSRDRNTGELFF
>TRBJ2-3|TRBV7-2|TRBD2|.
TGTGCCAGCAGTGAGCGGGAGGGCCAGTCAGATACGCAGTATTTT
CASSEREGQSDTQYF
>TRBJ1-1|TRBV29-1|.|many
TGCAGCGTTGAAGAGAACGGGCCAGAGACTTTCTTT
CSVEENGPETFF
>TRBJ2-5|TRBV18|TRBD2|few
TGTGCCAGCTCACTGACTAGCGGGAGGGCCGCTGAGACCCAGTACTTC
CASSLTSGRAAETQYF
>TRBJ1-2|TRBV7-2|.|few
TGTGCCAGCAGCTTAGCGCCCCCCCCACCCCTCTATGGCTACACCTTC
CASSLAPPPPLYGYTF
>TRBJ1-4|TRBV5-1|.|.
TGCGCCAGCAGCCCCGGGACAAGGGAGGAAAAACTGTTTTTT
CASSPGTREEKLFF
>TRBJ1-1|TRBV28|TRBD1|many
TGTGCCAGCAGTTTAGGGACAGGGGGCGTCACTGAAGCTTTCTTT
CASSLGTGGVTEAFF
>TRBJ2-3|TRBV29-1|TRBD2|many
TGCAGCGTTGCACTAGCGGGAAGGGCCAACACAGATACGCAGTATTTT
CSVALAGRANTDTQYF
>TRBJ2-5|TRBV7-2|TRBD2|few
TGTGCCAGCAGCTCCCCCTTGCTAGCGGGAGCTCGAGAGACCCAGTACTTC
CASSSPLLAGARETQYF
>TRBJ1-5|TRBV20-1|.|few
TGCAGTGCTGTGACACGCCATCAGCCCCAGCATTTT
CSAVTRHQPQHF
>TRBJ1-5|TRBV7-2|.|many
TGTGCCAGCAGCTTAGCGGCTGCGGCTTATAGCAATCAGCCCCAGCATTTT
CASSLAAAAYSNQPQHF
>TRBJ1-1|TRBV5-1|TRBD1|few
TGCGCCAGCAGCGGAGGACAGGGGGCGAGTTTTAATGAAGCTTTCTTT
CASSGGQGASFNEAFF
>TRBJ2-5|TRBV20-1|.|many
TGCAGTGCTAGAGATCAGGGGGAGACCCAGTACTTC
CSARDQGETQYF
>TRBJ2-1|TRBV5-5|.|few
TGTGCCAGCAGCTCGGGGAGACCGGATGAGCAGTTCTTC
CASSSGRPDEQFF
>TRBJ1-6|TRBV5-1|TRBD1|few
TGCGCCAGCAGCAGAGGGGGCCGGGATTCACCCCTCCACTTT
CASSRGGRDSPLHF
>TRBJ2-3|TRBV9|TRBD2|many
TGTGCCAGCAGCGTAGCTCCGGGGGGAGATACGCAGTATTTT
CASSVAPGGDTQYF
>TRBJ1-1|TRBV20-1|.|many
TGCAGTGCTCCAGTTGGCGGGCTGCTGACTGAAGCTTTCTTT
CSAPVGGLLTEAFF
>TRBJ2-2|TRBV7-9|.|.
TGTGCCAGCAGCCTGGGAGGTCCTTCCACCGGGGAGCTGTTTTTT
CASSLGGPSTGELFF
>TRBJ1-2|TRBV10-3|TRBD1|many
TGTGCCATCAGCGAAGACAGGGTCTATGGCTACACCTTC
CAISEDRVYGYTF
>TRBJ2-7|TRBV20-1|TRBD1|.
TGCTGTGCTGTGATTGCGGGACAGGGAACGCGAAAAGTGATTCACGAGCAGTACTTC
CCAVIAGQGTRKVIHEQYF
>TRBJ1-2|TRBV29-1|.|many
TGCAGCGTTGAAGATCCGGGCTCCTATGGCTACACCTTC
CSVEDPGSYGYTF
>TRBJ2-3|TRBV20-1|TRBD1|.
TGCAGTGCCCCGGGACAGGGTCCTACAGATACGCAGTATTTT
CSAPGQGPTDTQYF
>TRBJ1-5|TRBV6-1|TRBD1|few
TGTGCCAGCAGTGACCTACAGGGGGCAAATCAGCCCCAGCATTTT
CASSDLQGANQPQHF
>TRBJ1-2|TRBV5-5|.|few
TGTGCCAGCAGCATACAGGGAGAAAAAGGCTACACCTTC
CASSIQGEKGYTF
>TRBJ2-3|TRBV13|TRBD2|few
TGTGCCAGCAGCTCTCCGACTAGCGGGGGGGCAGATACGCAGTATTTT
CASSSPTSGGADTQYF
>TRBJ2-7|TRBV30|TRBD1|.
TGTGCCTGGAGTGAGGGGGCACTTGCCTACGAGCAGTACTTC
CAWSEGALAYEQYF
>TRBJ1-3|TRBV9|TRBD1|few
TGTGCCAGCTCCCCCACTCCCGGGACAGGGGGCGAAGTGGGAAACACCATATATTTT
CASSPTPGTGGEVGNTIYF
>TRBJ1-1|TRBV3-1|.|.
TGTGCCAGCAGCCTGAACGGGGTATCGGACACTGAAGCTTTCTTT
CASSLNGVSDTEAFF
>TRBJ2-7|TRBV4-1|.|.
TGCGCCAGCAGCCAAGGACCGCTGCACAGGGTAGTTGACGAGCAGTACTTC
CASSQGPLHRVVDEQYF
>TRBJ2-5|TRBV5-1|.|few
TGCGCCAGCAGCCCGGCTTGGGCCGGGGAGACCCAGTACTTC
CASSPAWAGETQYF
>TRBJ2-7|TRBV5-1|TRBD2|.
TGCGCCAGCAGCTTCGGGAGTCTAGCGGGTTCCACCTACGAGCAGTACTTC
CASSFGSLAGSTYEQYF
>TRBJ1-2|TRBV7-9|.|.
TGTGCCAGCAGCCCCACTAATGCGGCCTATGGCTACACCTTC
CASSPTNAAYGYTF
>TRBJ2-3|TRBV20-1|.|many
TGCAGTGCTCCGACAGTCGGAGATACGCAGTATTTT
CSAPTVGDTQYF
>TRBJ1-2|TRBV5-1|.|many
TGCGCCAGCAGCTTGGGACAGGTAGCTAACTATGGCTACACCTTC
CASSLGQVANYGYTF
>TRBJ1-2|TRBV10-3|.|many
TGTGCCACCACCGGGGCCGCTGGCTATGGCTACACCTTC
CATTGAAGYGYTF
>TRBJ1-4|TRBV5-1|.|few
TGCGCCAGCAGCTTGGGTATAGGGGGTGCAACTAATGAAAAACTGTTTTTT
CASSLGIGGATNEKLFF
>TRBJ2-5|TRBV10-2|TRBD1|few
TGCGCCAGCAGGGGGACAGGTTTGTGGACCCAGTACTTC
CASRGTGLWTQYF
>TRBJ2-7|TRBV5-1|.|.
TGCGCCAGCAGCGGAGACACCTACGAGCAGTACTTC
CASSGDTYEQYF
>TRBJ1-1|TRBV6-2/TRBV6-3|.|.
TGTGCCAGCATCCAAGAGGGTCTGATAAACACTGAAGCTTTCTTT
CASIQEGLINTEAFF
>TRBJ1-1|TRBV20-1|.|many
TGCAGTGCTAGATCCGACAGGATCAGCACTGAAGCTTTCTTT
CSARSDRISTEAFF
>TRBJ1-2|TRBV28|.|many
TGTGCCAGCAGTTTGGTCGCTGCCTATGGCTACACCTTC
CASSLVAAYGYTF
>TRBJ1-5|TRBV7-2|.|.
TGTGCCAGCAGCTCGCGCGGGTTGGTAGGCAATCAGCCCCAGCATTTT
CASSSRGLVGNQPQHF
>TRBJ2-2|TRBV2|TRBD2|many
TGTGCCAGCAGACCCAGGACTAGCGGGGCTCACGGGGAGCTGTTTTTT
CASRPRTSGAHGELFF
>TRBJ2-1|TRBV20-1|.|many
TGCAGTGCGTTCGGGGGCTGGAATGAGCAGTTCTTC
CSAFGGWNEQFF
>TRBJ1-5|TRBV21-1|.|few
TGTGCCAGCAGTAGAACAGGGGGGGGCAATCAGCCCCAGCATTTT
CASSRTGGGNQPQHF
>TRBJ2-1|TRBV27|TRBD1|many
TGTGCCAGCGGGGTCCGGGACAGGGGTTTCAATGAGCAGTTCTTC
CASGVRDRGFNEQFF
>TRBJ2-2|TRBV5-6|.|.
TGTGCCAGCAGCTTGATGTTGGAGGGCGAGATCGGGGAGCTGTTTTTT
CASSLMLEGEIGELFF